The rows below give T cell receptor beta chains drawn from one sample of a study of Graves' ophthalmopathy and Graves' hyperthyroidism. TCRdb analysed the multiplex PCR reads with MiXCR anew, one entry per CDR3 protein. The table shows about 480,000 distinct CDR3 sequences, with around 14% occurring only once. Source material: blood. These TCRs come from a young woman with Graves' ophthalmopathy. CDR3s include the opening cysteine and the closing phenylalanine or tryptophan.

V: TRBV19
J: TRBJ1-1
CDR3: CASSRGRNTEAFF

V: TRBV3-2
J: TRBJ2-7
CDR3: CASSQHSRTISYEQYF

V: TRBV12-3/TRBV12-4
J: TRBJ2-3
CDR3: CASSSYGLSTDTQYF

V: TRBV4-1
J: TRBJ2-7
CDR3: CASSQDRTGPYEQYF

V: TRBV20-1
J: TRBJ2-7
CDR3: CSAKYGGTGYEQYF

V: TRBV2
J: TRBJ2-2
CDR3: CASTKTGGPITGELFF

V: TRBV7-2
J: TRBJ1-2
CDR3: CASTSKTYGYTF

V: TRBV7-8
J: TRBJ2-7
CDR3: CASSSAGGSDEQYF

V: TRBV6-1
J: TRBJ1-3
CDR3: CASRMQGASGNTIYF

V: TRBV2
J: TRBJ1-5
CDR3: CASSITGGSTPGQPQHF

V: TRBV6-1
J: TRBJ1-2
CDR3: CASSLRQGLVGYTF

V: TRBV27
J: TRBJ2-7
CDR3: CASRPGLIYYEQYF

V: TRBV20-1
J: TRBJ2-7
CDR3: CSARTSGSYEQYF

V: TRBV6-1
J: TRBJ1-1
CDR3: CASSHPITEAFF

V: TRBV7-8
J: TRBJ1-1
CDR3: CASRWGGLNTEAFF

V: TRBV6-1
J: TRBJ2-7
CDR3: CASSPPGTVKDEQYF

V: TRBV27
J: TRBJ1-1
CDR3: CASSTQGEDTEAFF

V: TRBV6-1
J: TRBJ2-5
CDR3: CASSEETGGDKTQYF

V: TRBV12-5
J: TRBJ2-4
CDR3: CARSEGTKNIQYF

V: TRBV3-1
J: TRBJ1-2
CDR3: CAGSLGLGYTF

V: TRBV19
J: TRBJ1-1
CDR3: CASSMGPGRSMNTEAFF

V: TRBV27
J: TRBJ2-7
CDR3: CASSRASRSYEQYF

V: TRBV30
J: TRBJ1-2
CDR3: CAWSGSKSGYTF

V: TRBV19
J: TRBJ2-7
CDR3: CASSMGLEDYEQYF

V: TRBV15
J: TRBJ1-3
CDR3: CATSEATGVSSGNTIYF

V: TRBV28
J: TRBJ2-7
CDR3: CASGRLSYEQYF

V: TRBV3-1
J: TRBJ2-5
CDR3: CASSQVPLAGGPGGQETQYF

V: TRBV10-2
J: TRBJ1-5
CDR3: CASSEPSNQPQNF

V: TRBV7-2
J: TRBJ2-5
CDR3: CASSLSLAGGQETKYF

V: TRBV19
J: TRBJ2-4
CDR3: CASRQGYNEKFF

V: TRBV24-1
J: TRBJ2-5
CDR3: CATRPSRQETQYF

V: TRBV7-9
J: TRBJ2-7
CDR3: CASSDKGLGDEQYF

V: TRBV13
J: TRBJ2-6
CDR3: CASSFLAGSGANVLTF

V: TRBV4-1
J: TRBJ1-1
CDR3: CASSQGFVRQNTEAFF

V: TRBV7-8
J: TRBJ1-2
CDR3: CASSLAQHDYGYTF

V: TRBV6-5
J: TRBJ1-2
CDR3: CASSSRTGHGYTF

V: TRBV6-4
J: TRBJ2-7
CDR3: CASSPEAGGEQYF

V: TRBV27
J: TRBJ2-2
CDR3: CASSFGTLPNTGELFF

V: TRBV18
J: TRBJ1-1
CDR3: CASSPSPAGKDTEAFF

V: TRBV19
J: TRBJ1-5
CDR3: CASSRSGRGVNQPQHF

V: TRBV5-1
J: TRBJ1-3
CDR3: CASSFGRESSGNTIYF

V: TRBV12-3/TRBV12-4
J: TRBJ2-5
CDR3: CASLETKGLETQYF

V: TRBV19
J: TRBJ1-1
CDR3: CASSIDLGRTNTEAFF

V: TRBV28
J: TRBJ2-7
CDR3: CASSKGTVRGYEQYF

V: TRBV6-5
J: TRBJ1-1
CDR3: CASSVGVDTEAFF

V: TRBV7-8
J: TRBJ2-5
CDR3: CASSLVGVEETQYF

V: TRBV7-8
J: TRBJ1-1
CDR3: CASSLEGDGSNTEAFF

V: TRBV6-5
J: TRBJ1-2
CDR3: CASSSTVVAYGYTF

V: TRBV3-1
J: TRBJ1-5
CDR3: CASSQEEGIGAQPQHF

V: TRBV12-3/TRBV12-4
J: TRBJ1-5
CDR3: CASSLEGGNQPQHF

V: TRBV28
J: TRBJ2-2
CDR3: CASRLPISGTGELFF

V: TRBV6-1
J: TRBJ2-6
CDR3: CASTIDSSGANVLTF

V: TRBV6-5
J: TRBJ2-7
CDR3: CASSYRSGDYEQYF

V: TRBV11-2
J: TRBJ2-7
CDR3: CASSLDGTASYEQYF